The 16 T cell receptor beta chains below were found in one sample sequenced in a study of T cell responses to AZD1222 COVID-19 vaccine. Using immunoSEQ multiplex PCR, the repertoire was profiled, and TCRdb retains in-frame clones only, with some absent. The sample lists approximately 45,000 clones, about 91% occurring once. The sequences come from peripheral blood, collected 28 days after the second AZD1222 dose. Receptor source: an adult who received the AZD1222 COVID-19 vaccine.

The chain links TRBV29-1 to TRBJ2-1; D remains ambiguous. Germline assignment: CDR1 SQVTM and CDR2 ANQGSEA. The length of the CDR3 is 15 residues. V lost 0 bases and J 6 bases, leaving 15 bases between the germline ends. This CDR3 is CSVEDLGSEANEQFF. The CDR3 nucleotides read TGCAGCGTTGAAGATCTGGGCAGCGAGGCCAATGAGCAGTTCTTC.

This chain connects TRBV7-9 to TRBJ1-2; tentative D call: TRBD1 (5 bases). This CDR3 is 14 amino acids long. Germline V lookup: CDR1 SEHNR, CDR2 FQNEAQ (reference sequence). V was clipped by 3 bases and J by 2 bases, with 10 bases between them. In DNA, the CDR3 is TGTGCCAGCAGCTTTGGGGACCGCAACTATGGCTACACCTTC. Translated: CASSFGDRNYGYTF. Filled out from reference TRBV7-9 and TRBJ1-2, the complete variable domain reads DTGVSQNPRHKITKRGQNVTFRCDPISEHNRLYWYRQTLGQGPEFLTYFQNEAQLEKSRLLSDRFSAERPKGSFSTLEIQRTEQGDSAMYLCASSFGDRNYGYTFGSGTRLTVV.

The CDR3 DNA is TGTGCCAGCAGCCCCCCCTCCGCCAGCGGGAGAGGCGAGCAGTACTTC. Translating gives CASSPPSASGRGEQYF. The chain joins TRBV25-1 to TRBJ2-7, with TRBD2 identical over 8 bases. The CDR3 extends over 16 amino acids. The germline V gene encodes CDR1 MGHDK and CDR2 SYGVNS. V trimming: 6 bases; J trimming: 6 bases; junction bases outside the gene matches: 16.

This rearrangement joins TRBV19 to TRBJ1-5, with 7 bases identical to TRBD1. CDR1 is LNHDA, CDR2 SQIVND, per germline (reference sequence). V lost 7 bases, J lost 0 bases, and 9 bases stayed unmatched. The CDR3 contains 16 residues. The CDR3 loop reads CASTPLGQTSNQPQHF. The CDR3 DNA is TGTGCCAGTACTCCGTTGGGACAGACTAGCAATCAGCCCCAGCATTTT.

The DNA for the CDR3 is TGCAGCGCTGGAGGTTGGGAGAACACCGGGGAGCTGTTTTTT. Translating gives CSAGGWENTGELFF. The V and J genes are TRBV29-1 and TRBJ2-2; D might be TRBD2 (5 bases). The germline V and J ends were trimmed by 7 bases and 1 base, with 13 bases remaining between them. The CDR3 extends over 14 amino acids. From germline, CDR1 is SQVTM and CDR2 ANQGSEA.

The chain has TRBV10-3 and TRBJ1-1, with D possibly TRBD1 on 5 matching bases. Germline CDR1 ENHRY, CDR2 SYGVKD. Trimming pared 4 bases from V and 2 bases from J, leaving 14 bases between. The CDR3 consists of 15 residues. DNA of the CDR3: TGTGCCATCAGTGGGGGCCAGACGTTCAACACTGAAGCTTTCTTT. Residues: CAISGGQTFNTEAFF.

The V call is TRBV24-1, the J call TRBJ2-3; D is perhaps TRBD1 (6 bases). CDR1 and CDR2 (germline): KGHDR, SFDVKD. Trimming pared 9 bases from V and 5 bases from J, leaving 14 bases between. The CDR3 contains 13 residues. CDR3 nucleotide sequence: TGTGCCACCTCCGGACAGTCGGGAGATACGCAGTATTTT. This translates into CATSGQSGDTQYF.

This clone has just one count. This rearrangement joins TRBV19 to TRBJ2-1; D might be TRBD1 or TRBD2, each matching 5 bases. V was trimmed by 5 bases and J by 0 bases, leaving 14 bases between them. The germline CDR1 and CDR2 sequences are LNHDA and SQIVND (reference sequence). The CDR3 has 16 amino acids. CDR3 in amino acids: CASSYPGQSSYNEQFF. The DNA for the CDR3 is TGTGCCAGTAGTTATCCGGGGCAGAGCTCCTACAATGAGCAGTTCTTC. Combining the CDR3 with reference TRBV19 and TRBJ2-1 gives the whole variable domain DGGITQSPKYLFRKEGQNVTLSCEQNLNHDAMYWYRQDPGQGLRLIYYSQIVNDFQKGDIAEGYSVSREKKESFPLTVTSAQKNPTAFYLCASSYPGQSSYNEQFFGPGTRLTVL.

This clone was observed a handful of times. The gene calls are TRBV4-2 and TRBJ2-7, with 7 positions matching TRBD2. The CDR3 is 15 amino acids. Germline CDR1 LGHNA, CDR2 YNFKEQ. J gave up 4 bases and V 4 bases, and 10 bases lay outside the gene matches. The CDR3 sequence is CASSPGGAGLYEQYF. CDR3 nucleotides: TGTGCCAGCAGCCCCGGGGGAGCGGGACTTTACGAGCAGTACTTC.

The V call is TRBV5-5, the J call TRBJ1-1; D unclear. The CDR3 runs 15 residues. Trimming pared 1 base from V and 1 base from J, leaving 11 bases between. Germline V gene data show CDR1 as SGHKS and CDR2 as YYEKEE (reference sequence). CDR3 coding DNA: TGTGCCAGCAGCTTGAACCCCTCCACGAACACTGAAGCTTTCTTT. It encodes CASSLNPSTNTEAFF.

This clone was seen only a few times. The V call is TRBV9, the J call TRBJ1-5; D possibly corresponds to TRBD1 (6 bases). With 0 bases removed from V and 0 bases from J, the gap between germline ends came to 13 bases. The CDR3 has 17 residues. Per germline, CDR1 SGDLS and CDR2 YYNGEE. CDR3 residues: CASSVGSGDSSNQPQHF. CDR3 nucleotide sequence: TGTGCCAGCAGCGTAGGGTCAGGGGACTCTAGCAATCAGCCCCAGCATTTT.

CDR3 sequence: CASSVAGEEKLFF. Written as DNA, the CDR3 is TGTGCCAGCAGCGTAGCGGGGGAAGAAAAACTGTTTTTT. The chain joins TRBV9 to TRBJ1-4, with D perhaps matching TRBD1 (5 bases). The CDR3 is made up of 13 amino acids. V was clipped by 0 bases and J by 8 bases, with 8 bases between them. Germline lookup yields CDR1 SGDLS and CDR2 YYNGEE.

This chain uses TRBV7-3 with TRBJ2-1, with TRBD1 as a possible D gene (5 bases). V lost 5 bases and J 1 base, leaving 15 bases between the germline ends. This CDR3 is 16 amino acids long. Germline V gene sequence: CDR1 SGHTA, CDR2 FQGTGA. The DNA for the CDR3 is TGTGCCAGCAGCCGGACGGACACCTATTCCTACAATGAGCAGTTCTTC. Protein: CASSRTDTYSYNEQFF.

This chain connects TRBV7-8 to TRBJ1-2; 7 positions agree with TRBD1. Germline V gene lookup returns CDR1 SGHVS and CDR2 FQNEAQ. The CDR3 is 14 residues long. The V segment lost 5 bases and the J segment 3 bases; nucleotides outside the gene matches: 6. The CDR3: CASSLQGEDYGYTF. The CDR3 bases are TGTGCCAGCAGCCTCCAGGGGGAGGACTATGGCTACACCTTC. The full variable domain, completed using reference TRBV7-8 and TRBJ1-2, is GAGVSQSPRYKVAKRGQDVALRCDPISGHVSLFWYQQALGQGPEFLTYFQNEAQLDKSGLPSDRFFAERPEGSVSTLKIQRTQQEDSAVYLCASSLQGEDYGYTFGSGTRLTVV.

The chain couples TRBV30 to TRBJ1-6; D is undetermined. Germline CDR1 and CDR2: GTSNPN and SVGIG (reference sequence). The CDR3 length is 17 residues. V gave up 5 bases and J gave up 7 bases, with 24 bases separating them. Here the CDR3 reads CAWETPSIGRKNSPLHF. The CDR3 DNA sequence: TGTGCCTGGGAAACACCGTCGATCGGACGGAAGAATTCACCCCTCCACTTT.

The rearrangement joins TRBV9 to TRBJ2-5; D ambiguous. CDR3 size: 16 residues. Germline CDR1 and CDR2: SGDLS and YYNGEE. Trimming shortened V by 0 bases and J by 5 bases, and 17 bases separated the two germline ends. The DNA for the CDR3 is TGTGCCAGCAGCGTAGCCGGCAGGAATGGGTTGGAGACCCAGTACTTC. Residues: CASSVAGRNGLETQYF.